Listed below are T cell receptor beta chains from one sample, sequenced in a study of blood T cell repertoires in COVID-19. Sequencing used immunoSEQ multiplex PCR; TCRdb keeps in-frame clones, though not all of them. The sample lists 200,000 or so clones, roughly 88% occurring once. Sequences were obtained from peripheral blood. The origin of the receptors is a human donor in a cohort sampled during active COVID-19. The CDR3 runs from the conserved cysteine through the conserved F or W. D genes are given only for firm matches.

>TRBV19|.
CASSISRGTYNEQFF
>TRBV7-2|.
CASSLAAPPLSYNEQFF
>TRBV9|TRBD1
CASSDGQGGTEAFF
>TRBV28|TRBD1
CASSPTGEETQYF
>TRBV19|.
CASSSSGDTQYF
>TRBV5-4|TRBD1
CASSRMDRGLGYTF
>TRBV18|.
CASSPPSSYNEQFF
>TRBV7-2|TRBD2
CASSLNSLAGTYEQYF
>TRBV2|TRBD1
CATTGWDRWNTEAFF
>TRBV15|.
CATSIGQYNEQFF
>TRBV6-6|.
CASSSPRPSGWEQYF
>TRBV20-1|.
CSAENGYEQYF
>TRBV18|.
CASFRTVSSTDTQYF
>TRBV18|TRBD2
CASSPGTSRVEQYF
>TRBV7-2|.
CASSLAFGSSYTF
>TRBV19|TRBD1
CASSITGASGNTIYF
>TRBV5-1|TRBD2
CASSNLAGGHTDTQYF
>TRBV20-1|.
CSAGERNLQYF
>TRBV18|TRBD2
CASSPTRGLAGSTDTQYF
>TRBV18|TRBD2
CASSPKTSGSRRQYF
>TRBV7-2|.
CASSPPRVFNTQYF
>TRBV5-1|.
CASSDTVKETQYF
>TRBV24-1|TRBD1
CATSDPRGRLETQYF
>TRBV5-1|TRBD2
CASSLAGSGNRETQYF
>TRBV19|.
CASSWVRANSGANVLTF
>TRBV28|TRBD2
CASSLRGGGSYEQYF
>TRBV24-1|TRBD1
CATTPRGQGPSYSYEQYF
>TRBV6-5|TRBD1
CASSRGGTGDYEQYF
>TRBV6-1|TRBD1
CASSVLLGQGRNEQYF
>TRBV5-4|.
CASSFGGVGYTF
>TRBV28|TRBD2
CASMPLAGVRDNEQFF
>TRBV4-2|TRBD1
CASSGQGIYGYTF
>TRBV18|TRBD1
CASSPGQGANEQFF
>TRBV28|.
CATNTGPSNTEAFF
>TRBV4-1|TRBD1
CASSQPDRGKKNTEAFF
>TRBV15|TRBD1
CATSTGTGSNQPQHF
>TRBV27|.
CASSLQFGELFF
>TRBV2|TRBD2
CASSVRAGGSYDTQYF
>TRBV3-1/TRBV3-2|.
CASSPSGRPYEQYF
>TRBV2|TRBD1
CASSEIGQGVYQPQHF
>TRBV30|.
CAWSVFRVSTDTQYF
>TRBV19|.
CASREGRYSYGYTF
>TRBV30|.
CAWSVGSGNTIYF
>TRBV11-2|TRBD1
CASSPPDRGYYEQYF
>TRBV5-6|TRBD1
CASSRRTGQSNYGYTF
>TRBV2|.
CASTDPIRTLPTGEQYF
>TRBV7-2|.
CASSADQASNQPQHF
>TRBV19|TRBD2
CASSKLAGVNGEQFF
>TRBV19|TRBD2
CASSARLAGGPHRRYNEQFF
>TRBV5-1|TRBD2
CASSLAGGKDTQYF
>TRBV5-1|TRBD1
CASSPGTALNEKLFF
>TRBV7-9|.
CARSLGHMNTEAFF
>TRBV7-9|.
CASDYYYGYTF
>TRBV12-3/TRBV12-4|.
CASSSEEDQPQHF
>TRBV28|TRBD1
CASSFGGQGYVVETQYF